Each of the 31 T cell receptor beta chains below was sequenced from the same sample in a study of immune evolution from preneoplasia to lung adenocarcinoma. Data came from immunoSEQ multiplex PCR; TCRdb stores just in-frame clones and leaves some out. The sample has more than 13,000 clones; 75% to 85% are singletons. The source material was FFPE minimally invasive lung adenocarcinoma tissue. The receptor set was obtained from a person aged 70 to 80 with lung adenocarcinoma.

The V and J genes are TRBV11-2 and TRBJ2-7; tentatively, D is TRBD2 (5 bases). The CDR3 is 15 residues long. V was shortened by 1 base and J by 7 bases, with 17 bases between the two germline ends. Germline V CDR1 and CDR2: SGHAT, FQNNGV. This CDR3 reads CASSLAPSGVSEQYF. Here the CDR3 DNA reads TGTGCCAGCAGCTTAGCCCCATCCGGGGTGAGTGAGCAGTACTTC.

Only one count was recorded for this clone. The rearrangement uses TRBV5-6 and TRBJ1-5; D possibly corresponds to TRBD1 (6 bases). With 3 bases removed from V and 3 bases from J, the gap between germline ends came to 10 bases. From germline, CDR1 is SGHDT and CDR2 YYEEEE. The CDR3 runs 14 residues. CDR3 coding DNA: TGTGCCAGCAGCTCCTGGACAGACAATCAGCCCCAGCATTTT. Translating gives CASSSWTDNQPQHF.

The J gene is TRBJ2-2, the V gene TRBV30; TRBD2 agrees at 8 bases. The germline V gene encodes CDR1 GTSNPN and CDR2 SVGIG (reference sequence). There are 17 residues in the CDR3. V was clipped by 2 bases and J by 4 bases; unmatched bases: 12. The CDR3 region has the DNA TGTGCCTGGAGTCCCAAGCTCGGGACTAGTCGCACCGGGGAGCTGTTTTTT. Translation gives CAWSPKLGTSRTGELFF.

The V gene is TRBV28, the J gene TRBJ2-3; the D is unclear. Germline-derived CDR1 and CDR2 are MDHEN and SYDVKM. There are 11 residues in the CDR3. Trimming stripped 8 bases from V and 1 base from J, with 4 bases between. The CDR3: CASRGTDTQYF. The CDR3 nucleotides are TGTGCCAGCCGGGGCACAGATACGCAGTATTTT. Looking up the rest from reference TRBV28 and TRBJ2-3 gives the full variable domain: DVKVTQSSRYLVKRTGEKVFLECVQDMDHENMFWYRQDPGLGLRLIYFSYDVKMKEKGDIPEGYSVSREKKERFSLILESASTNQTSMYLCASRGTDTQYFGPGTRLTVL.

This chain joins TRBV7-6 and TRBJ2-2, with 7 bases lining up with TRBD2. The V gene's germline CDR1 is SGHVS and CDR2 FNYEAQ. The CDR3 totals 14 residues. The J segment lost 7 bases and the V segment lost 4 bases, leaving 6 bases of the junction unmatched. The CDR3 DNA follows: TGTGCCAGCAGCTGGACTAGAGAGCGCGGGGAGCTGTTTTTT. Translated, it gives CASSWTRERGELFF.

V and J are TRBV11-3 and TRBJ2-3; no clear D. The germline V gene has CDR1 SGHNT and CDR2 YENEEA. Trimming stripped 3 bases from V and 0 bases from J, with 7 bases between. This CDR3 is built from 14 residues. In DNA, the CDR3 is TGTGCCAGCAGCTTGAGTTCTAGCACAGATACGCAGTATTTT. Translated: CASSLSSSTDTQYF. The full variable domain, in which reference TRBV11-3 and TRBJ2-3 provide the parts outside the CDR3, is EAGVVQSPRYKIIEKKQPVAFWCNPISGHNTLYWYLQNLGQGPELLIRYENEEAVDDSQLPKDRFSAERLKGVDSTLKIQPAELGDSAVYLCASSLSSSTDTQYFGPGTRLTVL.

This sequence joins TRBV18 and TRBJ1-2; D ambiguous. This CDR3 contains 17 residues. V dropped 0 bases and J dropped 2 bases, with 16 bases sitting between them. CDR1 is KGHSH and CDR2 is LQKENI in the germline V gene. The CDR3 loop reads CASSPPGRLGSNYGYTF. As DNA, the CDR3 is TGTGCCAGCTCACCACCAGGACGGCTTGGCTCGAACTATGGCTACACCTTC. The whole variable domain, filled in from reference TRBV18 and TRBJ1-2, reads NAGVMQNPRHLVRRRGQEARLRCSPMKGHSHVYWYRQLPEEGLKFMVYLQKENIIDESGMPKERFSAEFPKEGPSILRIQQVVRGDSAAYFCASSPPGRLGSNYGYTFGSGTRLTVV.

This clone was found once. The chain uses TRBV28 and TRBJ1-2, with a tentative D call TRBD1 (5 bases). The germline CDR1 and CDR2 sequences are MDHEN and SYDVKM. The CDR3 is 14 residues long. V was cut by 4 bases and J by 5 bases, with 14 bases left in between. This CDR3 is CASSYRRTPYGYTF. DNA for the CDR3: TGTGCCAGCAGTTATCGAAGGACACCTTATGGCTACACCTTC.

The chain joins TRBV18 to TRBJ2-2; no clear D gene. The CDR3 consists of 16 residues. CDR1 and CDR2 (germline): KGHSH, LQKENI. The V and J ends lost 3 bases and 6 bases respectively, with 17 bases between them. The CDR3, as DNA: TGTGCCAGCTCACCCCAATCCCCTCTTGGGTCCGGGGAGCTGTTTTTT. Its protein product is CASSPQSPLGSGELFF.

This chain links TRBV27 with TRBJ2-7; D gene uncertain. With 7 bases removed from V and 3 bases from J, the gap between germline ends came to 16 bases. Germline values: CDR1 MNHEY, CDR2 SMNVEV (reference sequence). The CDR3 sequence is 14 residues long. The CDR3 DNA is TGTGCCAGCAAAAGGTGGGGATTCAACTACGAGCAGTACTTC. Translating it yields CASKRWGFNYEQYF.

CDR3 DNA: TGTGCCAGCAGCTGGACGGCCGGGGAGCTGTTTTTT. It codes for CASSWTAGELFF. This chain joins TRBV13 and TRBJ2-2; no reliable D call. Trimming cost V 4 bases and J 6 bases, with 6 bases left between them. The germline V gene encodes CDR1 PRHDT and CDR2 FYEKMQ (reference sequence). The CDR3 has 12 amino acids.

The CDR3 DNA reads TGTGCCAGCTCACCACGACAGGGCACCTACGAGCAGTACTTC. It encodes CASSPRQGTYEQYF. The chain links TRBV18 to TRBJ2-7, with TRBD1 matching over 7 bases. The CDR3 extends over 14 amino acids. From germline, CDR1 is KGHSH and CDR2 LQKENI. V gave up 1 base and J gave up 2 bases; unmatched junction bases: 2.

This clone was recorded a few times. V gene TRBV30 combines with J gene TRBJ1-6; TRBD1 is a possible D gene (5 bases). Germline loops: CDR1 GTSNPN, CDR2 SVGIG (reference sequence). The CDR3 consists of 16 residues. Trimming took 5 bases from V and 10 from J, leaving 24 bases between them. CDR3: CAWAPGRGRWDSPLHF. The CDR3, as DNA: TGTGCCTGGGCCCCCGGGCGTGGCAGATGGGACTCACCCCTCCACTTT.

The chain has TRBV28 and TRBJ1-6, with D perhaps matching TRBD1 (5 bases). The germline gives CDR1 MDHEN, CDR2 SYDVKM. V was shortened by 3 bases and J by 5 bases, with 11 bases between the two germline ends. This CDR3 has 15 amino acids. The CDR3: CASSFFQGNNSPLHF. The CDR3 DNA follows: TGTGCCAGCAGTTTTTTTCAGGGTAATAATTCACCCCTCCACTTT.

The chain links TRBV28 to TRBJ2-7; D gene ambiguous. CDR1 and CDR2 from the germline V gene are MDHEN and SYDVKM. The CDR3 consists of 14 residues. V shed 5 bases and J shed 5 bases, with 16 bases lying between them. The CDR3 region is CASSLNPYTDEQYF. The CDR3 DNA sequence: TGTGCCAGCAGTCTTAACCCCTATACGGACGAGCAGTACTTC.

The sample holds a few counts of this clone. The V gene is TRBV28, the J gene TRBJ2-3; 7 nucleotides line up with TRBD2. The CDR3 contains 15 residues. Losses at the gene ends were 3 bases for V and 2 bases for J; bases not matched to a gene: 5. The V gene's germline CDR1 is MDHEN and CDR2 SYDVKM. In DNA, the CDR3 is TGTGCCAGCAGTTTGCCTAGCGGACTCACAGATACGCAGTATTTT. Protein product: CASSLPSGLTDTQYF.

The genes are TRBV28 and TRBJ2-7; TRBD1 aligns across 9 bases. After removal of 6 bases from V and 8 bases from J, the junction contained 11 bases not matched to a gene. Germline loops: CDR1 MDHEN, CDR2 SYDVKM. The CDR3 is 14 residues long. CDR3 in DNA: TGTGCCAGCAGACCCGGGACAGGGCTGGTGAAGCAGTACTTC. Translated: CASRPGTGLVKQYF.

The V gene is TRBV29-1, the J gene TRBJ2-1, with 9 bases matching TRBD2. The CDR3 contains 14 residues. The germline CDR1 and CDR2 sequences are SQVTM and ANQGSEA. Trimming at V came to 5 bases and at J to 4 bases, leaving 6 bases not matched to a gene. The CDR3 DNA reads TGCAGCGTTCCAGCGGGGGGTCCTTACAATGAGCAGTTCTTC. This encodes CSVPAGGPYNEQFF.

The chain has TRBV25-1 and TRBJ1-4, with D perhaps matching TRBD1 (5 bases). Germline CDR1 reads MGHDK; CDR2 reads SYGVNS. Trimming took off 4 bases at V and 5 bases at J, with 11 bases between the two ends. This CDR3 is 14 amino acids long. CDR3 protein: CASSALGGNEKLFF. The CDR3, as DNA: TGTGCCAGCAGTGCTCTGGGGGGGAATGAAAAACTGTTTTTT.

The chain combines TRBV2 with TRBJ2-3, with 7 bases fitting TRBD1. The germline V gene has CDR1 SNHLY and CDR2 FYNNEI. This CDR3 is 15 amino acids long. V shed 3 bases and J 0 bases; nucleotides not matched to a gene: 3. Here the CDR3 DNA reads TGTGCCAGCAGTGAGCCGGGACAGAGCACAGATACGCAGTATTTT. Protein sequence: CASSEPGQSTDTQYF.

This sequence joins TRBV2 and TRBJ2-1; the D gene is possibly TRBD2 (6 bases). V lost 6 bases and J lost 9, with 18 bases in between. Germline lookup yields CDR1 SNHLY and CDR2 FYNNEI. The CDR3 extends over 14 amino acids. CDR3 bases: TGTGCCAGCAGGGGACTTCTGAGAGAGGGTGAGCAGTTCTTC. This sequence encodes CASRGLLREGEQFF. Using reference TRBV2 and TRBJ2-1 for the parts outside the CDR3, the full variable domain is EPEVTQTPSHQVTQMGQEVILRCVPISNHLYFYWYRQILGQKVEFLVSFYNNEISEKSEIFDDQFSVERPDGSNFTLKIRSTKLEDSAMYFCASRGLLREGEQFFGPGTRLTVL.

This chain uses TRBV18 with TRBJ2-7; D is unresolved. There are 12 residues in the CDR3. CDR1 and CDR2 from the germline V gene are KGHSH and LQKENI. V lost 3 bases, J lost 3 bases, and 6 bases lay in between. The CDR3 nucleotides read TGTGCCAGCTCACCCACCAGCTACGAGCAGTACTTC. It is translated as CASSPTSYEQYF. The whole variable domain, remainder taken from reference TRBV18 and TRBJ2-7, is NAGVMQNPRHLVRRRGQEARLRCSPMKGHSHVYWYRQLPEEGLKFMVYLQKENIIDESGMPKERFSAEFPKEGPSILRIQQVVRGDSAAYFCASSPTSYEQYFGPGTRLTVT.

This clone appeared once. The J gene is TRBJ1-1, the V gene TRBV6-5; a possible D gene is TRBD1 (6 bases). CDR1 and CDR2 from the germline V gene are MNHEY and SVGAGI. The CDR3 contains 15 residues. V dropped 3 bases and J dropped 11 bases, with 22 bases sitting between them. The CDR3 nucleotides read TGTGCCAGCAGTTATGTCGGGGGCAGGGCGGGATTGGCTTTCTTT. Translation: CASSYVGGRAGLAFF.

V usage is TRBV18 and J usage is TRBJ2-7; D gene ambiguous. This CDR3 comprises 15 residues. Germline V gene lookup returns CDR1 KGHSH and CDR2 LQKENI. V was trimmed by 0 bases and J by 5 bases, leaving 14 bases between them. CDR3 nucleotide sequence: TGTGCCAGCTCACCACCGGGAAGTCTTAGGGACGAGCAGTACTTC. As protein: CASSPPGSLRDEQYF.

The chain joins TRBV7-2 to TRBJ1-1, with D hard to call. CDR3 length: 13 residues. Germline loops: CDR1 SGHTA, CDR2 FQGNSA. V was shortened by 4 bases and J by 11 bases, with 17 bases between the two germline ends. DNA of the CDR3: TGTGCCAGCAGCTCCTATGGGTTCCCGGGGGCTTTCTTT. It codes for CASSSYGFPGAFF.

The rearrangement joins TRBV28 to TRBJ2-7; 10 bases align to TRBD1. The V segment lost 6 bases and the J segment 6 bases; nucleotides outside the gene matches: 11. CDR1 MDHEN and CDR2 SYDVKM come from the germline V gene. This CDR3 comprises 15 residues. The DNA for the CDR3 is TGTGCCAGCAGGGACCTTTTCGGGACAGGGGCCGAGCAGTACTTC. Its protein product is CASRDLFGTGAEQYF.

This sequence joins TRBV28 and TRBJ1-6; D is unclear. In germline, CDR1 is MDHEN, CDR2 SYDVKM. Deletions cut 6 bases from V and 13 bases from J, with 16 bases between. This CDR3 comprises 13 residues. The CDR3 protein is CASSSRGGRPLHF. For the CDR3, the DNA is TGTGCCAGCAGCTCCCGGGGAGGTAGGCCCCTCCACTTT. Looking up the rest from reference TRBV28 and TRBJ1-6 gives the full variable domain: DVKVTQSSRYLVKRTGEKVFLECVQDMDHENMFWYRQDPGLGLRLIYFSYDVKMKEKGDIPEGYSVSREKKERFSLILESASTNQTSMYLCASSSRGGRPLHFGNGTRLTVT.

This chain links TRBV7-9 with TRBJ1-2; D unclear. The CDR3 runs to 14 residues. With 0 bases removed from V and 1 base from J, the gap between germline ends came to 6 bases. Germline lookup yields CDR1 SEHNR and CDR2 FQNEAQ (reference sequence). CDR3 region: CASSLAGSNYGYTF. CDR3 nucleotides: TGTGCCAGCAGCTTAGCCGGGAGTAACTATGGCTACACCTTC.

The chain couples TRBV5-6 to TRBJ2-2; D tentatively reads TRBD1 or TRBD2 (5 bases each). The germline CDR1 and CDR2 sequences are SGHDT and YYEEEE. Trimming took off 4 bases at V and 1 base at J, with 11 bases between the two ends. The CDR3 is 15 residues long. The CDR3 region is CASSPFGGNTGELFF. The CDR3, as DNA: TGTGCCAGCAGCCCTTTTGGGGGGAACACCGGGGAGCTGTTTTTT.

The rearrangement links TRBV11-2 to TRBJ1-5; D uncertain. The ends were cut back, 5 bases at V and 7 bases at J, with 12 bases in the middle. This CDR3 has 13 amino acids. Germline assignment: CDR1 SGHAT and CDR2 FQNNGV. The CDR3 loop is CASSPLLKQPQHF. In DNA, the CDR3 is TGTGCCAGCAGCCCACTCCTGAAACAGCCCCAGCATTTT.

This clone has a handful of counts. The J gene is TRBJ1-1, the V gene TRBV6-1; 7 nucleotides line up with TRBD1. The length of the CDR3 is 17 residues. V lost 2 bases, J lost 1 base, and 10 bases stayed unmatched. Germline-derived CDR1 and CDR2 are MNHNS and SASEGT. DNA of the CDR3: TGTGCCAGCAGTGAAAATCTCTACAGGGGCGGGAACACTGAAGCTTTCTTT. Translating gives CASSENLYRGGNTEAFF.